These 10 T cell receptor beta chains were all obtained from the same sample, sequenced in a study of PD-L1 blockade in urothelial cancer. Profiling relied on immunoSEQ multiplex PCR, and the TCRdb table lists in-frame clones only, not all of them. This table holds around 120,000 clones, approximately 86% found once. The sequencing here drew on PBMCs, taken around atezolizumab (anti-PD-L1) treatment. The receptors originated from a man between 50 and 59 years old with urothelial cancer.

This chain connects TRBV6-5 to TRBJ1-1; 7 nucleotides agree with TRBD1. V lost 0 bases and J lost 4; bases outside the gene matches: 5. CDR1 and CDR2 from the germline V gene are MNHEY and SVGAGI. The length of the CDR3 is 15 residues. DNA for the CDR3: TGTGCCAGCAGTTACTCGAGTTACAGGGGCACTGAAGCTTTCTTT. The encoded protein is CASSYSSYRGTEAFF.

CDR3 DNA: TGTGCCAGCAGCTTAGAACAAGTGTCAGAAAGCAATCAGCCCCAGCATTTT. The encoded protein is CASSLEQVSESNQPQHF. V and J are TRBV7-2 and TRBJ1-5; D call uncertain. Germline V gene sequence: CDR1 SGHTA, CDR2 FQGNSA. Trimming removed 1 base at V and 1 base at J, with 14 bases between. CDR3 size: 17 residues.

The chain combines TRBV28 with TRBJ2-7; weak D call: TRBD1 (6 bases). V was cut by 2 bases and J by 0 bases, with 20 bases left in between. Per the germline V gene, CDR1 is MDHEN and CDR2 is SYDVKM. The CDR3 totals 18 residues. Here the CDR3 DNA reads TGTGCCAGCAGTTTAAATTCCCCAGGGGCAGGGGCCTCCTACGAGCAGTACTTC. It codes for CASSLNSPGAGASYEQYF.

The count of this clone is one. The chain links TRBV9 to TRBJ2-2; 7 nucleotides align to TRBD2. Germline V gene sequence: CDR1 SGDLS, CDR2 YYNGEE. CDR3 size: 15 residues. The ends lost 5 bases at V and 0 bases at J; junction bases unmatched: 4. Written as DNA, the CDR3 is TGTGCCAGCAGGAGAGCGGGGACGAACACCGGGGAGCTGTTTTTT. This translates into CASRRAGTNTGELFF.

The CDR3 DNA is TGTGCCAGCAGTGGAGGGACAGTTCCCTACGAGCAGTACTTC. Encoded protein: CASSGGTVPYEQYF. The chain joins TRBV6-1 to TRBJ2-7; 7 bases are shared with TRBD1. Germline CDR1 is MNHNS and CDR2 is SASEGT. The CDR3 covers 14 residues. V shed 4 bases and J 2 bases; nucleotides not matched to a gene: 5.

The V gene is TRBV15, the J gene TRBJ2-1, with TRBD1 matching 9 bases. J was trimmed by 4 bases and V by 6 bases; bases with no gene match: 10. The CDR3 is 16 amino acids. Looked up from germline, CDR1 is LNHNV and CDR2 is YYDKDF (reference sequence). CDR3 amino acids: CATREGQGSGYNEQFF. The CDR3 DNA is TGTGCCACCAGAGAGGGACAGGGTAGCGGGTACAATGAGCAGTTCTTC. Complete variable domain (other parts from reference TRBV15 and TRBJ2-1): DAMVIQNPRYQVTQFGKPVTLSCSQTLNHNVMYWYQQKSSQAPKLLFHYYDKDFNNEADTPDNFQSRRPNTSFCFLDIRSPGLGDTAMYLCATREGQGSGYNEQFFGPGTRLTVL.

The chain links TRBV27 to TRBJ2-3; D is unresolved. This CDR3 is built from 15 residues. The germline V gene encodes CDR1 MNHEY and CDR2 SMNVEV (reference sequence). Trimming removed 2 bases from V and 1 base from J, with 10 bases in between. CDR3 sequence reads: CASSLGTLRTDTQYF. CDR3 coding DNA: TGTGCCAGCAGTTTAGGTACTCTCCGCACAGATACGCAGTATTTT.

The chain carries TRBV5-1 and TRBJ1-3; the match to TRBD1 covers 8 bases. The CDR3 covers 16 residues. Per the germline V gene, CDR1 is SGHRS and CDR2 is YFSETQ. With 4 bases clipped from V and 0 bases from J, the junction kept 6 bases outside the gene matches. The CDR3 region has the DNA TGCGCCAGCAGCATGACAGGGGTTGGCTCTGGAAACACCATATATTTT. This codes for CASSMTGVGSGNTIYF.

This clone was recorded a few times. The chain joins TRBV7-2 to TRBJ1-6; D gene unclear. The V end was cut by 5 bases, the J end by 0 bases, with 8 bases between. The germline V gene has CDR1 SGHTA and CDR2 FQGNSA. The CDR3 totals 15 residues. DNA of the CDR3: TGTGCCAGCAGCCGGACTAGCTCCTATAATTCACCCCTCCACTTT. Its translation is CASSRTSSYNSPLHF.

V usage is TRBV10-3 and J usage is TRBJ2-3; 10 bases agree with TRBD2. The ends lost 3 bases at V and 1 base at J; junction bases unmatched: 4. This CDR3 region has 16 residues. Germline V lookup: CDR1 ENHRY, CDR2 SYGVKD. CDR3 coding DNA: TGTGCCATCAGTGATGCAGGGACTAGCGGCACAGATACGCAGTATTTT. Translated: CAISDAGTSGTDTQYF.